The table lists the clone carrying this TCR beta chain with a few counts. Its specificity is not known. The data belong to a study of molecular identifiers for immune sequencing clone quantification. Study context: Four portions were sequenced after RNA from about 20,000 or 100,000 naive CD8 cells was split five ways in replicates.

Study findings and constraints: Investigators reportedly could detect spiked Jurkat TCR RNA from one cell among one million naive cells.

The authors built bulk TCR libraries by previously described methods with listed TCR primers. Each CDR3 protein is one row after TCRdb ran MiXCR on the PCR reads. Here the sample spans roughly 320,000 distinct CDR3 sequences, roughly 23% being singletons. The specimen sequenced was naive CD8+ T cells from blood, with Jurkat cell RNA spiked in. Specified subset: FACS-sorted CD8+CD4-CCR7+CD45RA+ naive T cells. The source is a human donor in good health. Some libraries in this study had Jurkat cell RNA spiked in.

The DNA for the CDR3 is TGTGCCAGCAGTTCCAATACGGACAGGGTCGAGCAGTACTTC. Protein: CASSSNTDRVEQYF. The chain has TRBV27 and TRBJ2-7; 8 bases align to TRBD1. CDR1 is MNHEY and CDR2 is SMNVEV in the germline V gene (reference sequence). The V gene end was trimmed by 4 bases and the J gene end by 6 bases; junction bases not matched to a gene: 8. The CDR3 is made up of 14 amino acids.